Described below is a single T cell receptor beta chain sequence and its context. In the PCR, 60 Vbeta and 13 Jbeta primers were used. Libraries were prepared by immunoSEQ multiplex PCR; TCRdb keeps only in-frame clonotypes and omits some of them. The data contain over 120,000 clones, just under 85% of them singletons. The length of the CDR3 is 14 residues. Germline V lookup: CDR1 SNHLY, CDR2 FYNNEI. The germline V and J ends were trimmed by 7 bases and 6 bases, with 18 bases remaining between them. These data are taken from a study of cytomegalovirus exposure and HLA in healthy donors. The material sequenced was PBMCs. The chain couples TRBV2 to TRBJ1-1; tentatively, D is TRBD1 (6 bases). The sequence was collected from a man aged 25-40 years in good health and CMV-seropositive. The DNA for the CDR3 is TGTGCCAGCATTTGGACAGCCTCTTCCCCTGAAGCTTTCTTT. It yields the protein CASIWTASSPEAFF.